Listed here are 2 T cell receptor beta chains from one sample, sequenced in a study of post-analysis software for immune sequencing data. Unique molecular identifiers were built into the TCR beta cDNA libraries. TCRdb redid the calling of the PCR reads with MiXCR, one entry per CDR3 protein. The sample lists about 820,000 distinct CDR3 sequences, 53% seen once, with approximately 4.2% in the top ten. Their target antigens are unknown. Study-wide findings and caveats: With TRBV5-6, TRBV5-1 and TRBV20-1 included, 4 or 5 TRBV segments were more frequent in patients than in controls.

Sequenced material: blood. These receptor sequences come from a girl between 5 and 17 years old with multiple sclerosis.

CDR3 sequence reads: CASSARGGVADTQYF. The CDR3 DNA sequence: TGTGCCAGCAGTGCACGGGGCGGGGTGGCAGATACGCAGTATTTT. The V call is TRBV6-4, the J call TRBJ2-3; possible D gene TRBD2, 6 bases. The germline CDR1 and CDR2 sequences are MRHNA and SNTAGT. The V and J ends lost 4 bases and 4 bases respectively, with 15 bases between them. The CDR3 is 15 amino acids.

This clonotype showed up just a few times. This rearrangement joins TRBV14 to TRBJ1-2; maybe TRBD1 (5 bases). CDR1 and CDR2 from the germline V gene are SGHDN and FVKESK. Trimming removed 1 base from V and 5 bases from J, with 11 bases in between. The CDR3 contains 14 residues. The CDR3 DNA reads TGTGCCAGCAGCCAAGTTAGAGGGGAGTATGGCTACACCTTC. Protein sequence: CASSQVRGEYGYTF. The full variable domain, with the rest looked up from reference TRBV14 and TRBJ1-2, is EAGVTQFPSHSVIEKGQTVTLRCDPISGHDNLYWYRRVMGKEIKFLLHFVKESKQDESGMPNNRFLAERTGGTYSTLKVQPAELEDSGVYFCASSQVRGEYGYTFGSGTRLTVV.